This T cell receptor beta chain stems from a study of T cells in Graves' hyperthyroidism and ophthalmopathy. The ends were cut back, 3 bases at V and 2 bases at J, with 11 bases in the middle. Looked up from germline, CDR1 is SNHLY and CDR2 is FYNNEI. CDR3 size: 16 residues. Researchers amplified the TCR beta CDR3 regions from RNA transcripts. Initially, a first-round RT-PCR of the TCR CDR3 employed the HTBI primer set. MiXCR, run by TCRdb on the multiplex PCR reads, gives a single entry per CDR3 protein. The table records about 700,000 distinct CDR3 sequences, 11% to 15% of them present only once. This sample holds PBMCs from 8 to 10 ml fresh peripheral blood.

Sequencing was done on a sample of blood. The source of this sequence is a young woman with Graves' hyperthyroidism. The V and J genes are TRBV2 and TRBJ2-6; the D is unclear. The chain's CDR3 is CASSDLGFPGANVLTF. In nucleotides, the CDR3 is TGTGCCAGCAGTGACTTGGGGTTCCCTGGGGCCAACGTCCTGACTTTC.